This is a list of T cell receptor beta chains from one sample in a study of regulatory T cells in long-lasting Graves disease. TCRdb analysed the multiplex PCR reads with MiXCR anew, one entry per CDR3 protein. Among about 530,000 distinct CDR3 sequences listed, about 16% were seen once. The same specimen was also included in a second study, on T cells in Graves' hyperthyroidism and ophthalmopathy.

Here the sequenced sample was peripheral blood mononuclear cells (PBMCs), taken at new diagnosis, from a patient treated with antithyroid drugs. The receptors derive from a woman aged 35-65 years with Graves disease. Both conserved end residues are part of each CDR3. D genes are given only for firm matches. Not all rows give a size; the values are once, few, many and, for expanded clones, a class.

len	abundance	j_gene	d_gene	v_gene	CDR3nt	CDR3aa
9	-	TRBJ2-7	-	TRBV6-2/TRBV6-3	TGTGCCAGCGGGTGGGAGCAGTACTTC	CASGWEQYF
13	many	TRBJ1-4	-	TRBV20-1	TGCAGTGCTAGAGACGGAGTGGATGAAAAACTGTTTTTT	CSARDGVDEKLFF
13	many	TRBJ1-5	-	TRBV12-3/TRBV12-4	TGTGCCAGCATTCAGGGTAGCGGTCAGCCCCAGCATTTT	CASIQGSGQPQHF
15	many	TRBJ1-5	TRBD1	TRBV12-3/TRBV12-4	TGTGCCAGCAGTTTAGACCGACAGGGTGTGACGCCCCAGCATTTT	CASSLDRQGVTPQHF
15	many	TRBJ1-1	-	TRBV18	TGTGCCAGCTCACCAGGGACCGAGGGATATACTGAAGCTTTCTTT	CASSPGTEGYTEAFF
15	many	TRBJ2-1	TRBD1	TRBV2	TGTGCCAGCAGTAAGGACAGGGGCTCCTACAATGAGCAGTTCTTC	CASSKDRGSYNEQFF
14	few	TRBJ1-2	TRBD1	TRBV3-1	TGTGCCAGCAGTTATCGGACAGGCGACTATGGCTACACCTTC	CASSYRTGDYGYTF
14	many	TRBJ1-1	-	TRBV10-3	TGTGCCACCAACCCAGTACTTAGGGGGACTGAAGCTTTCTTT	CATNPVLRGTEAFF
18	-	TRBJ1-5	-	TRBV19	TGTGCCAGTCGACGGTCCCCAGGGACGGGCTGGAGCAATCAGCCCCAGCATTTT	CASRRSPGTGWSNQPQHF
13	many	TRBJ2-3	-	TRBV11-2	TGTGCCAGCAGCCCCGAACCGGAGGGGACGCAGTATTTT	CASSPEPEGTQYF
18	many	TRBJ1-5	TRBD1	TRBV3-1	TGTGCCAGCAGCCAAACCCGGGGAGGGGGCTTCGGCAATCAGCCCCAGCATTTT	CASSQTRGGGFGNQPQHF
16	many	TRBJ1-5	-	TRBV12-5	TGTGCTAGTGGTTTGGTACTCGACCGGAGCAATCAGCCCCAGCATTTT	CASGLVLDRSNQPQHF
15	many	TRBJ2-5	TRBD2	TRBV4-1	TGCGCCAGCAGCCATCTCGCGGGGGGGCAAGAGACCCAGTACTTC	CASSHLAGGQETQYF
15	many	TRBJ1-2	-	TRBV24-1	TGTGCCACCAGTGACCTTATTACGCATCTCTATGGCTACACCTTC	CATSDLITHLYGYTF
14	many	TRBJ2-1	-	TRBV7-2	TGTGCCAGCAGCTTAGAAGGGGGATTAAGTGAGCAGTTCTTC	CASSLEGGLSEQFF
14	many	TRBJ1-2	TRBD1	TRBV18	TGTGCCAGCACCTCCACTCGACAGGGGCATGGCTACACCTTC	CASTSTRQGHGYTF
18	many	TRBJ1-5	TRBD1	TRBV27	TGTGCCAGCAGTCGAACCCCGGGACAGGGTATTGGCAATCAGCCCCAGCATTTT	CASSRTPGQGIGNQPQHF
13	many	TRBJ1-5	-	TRBV2	TGTGCCAGCAGCGGGGGGGCGGGTCAGCCCCAGCATTTT	CASSGGAGQPQHF
12	few	TRBJ2-7	TRBD1	TRBV15	TGTGCCACCGGACAGGGGTCTAGGGAGCAGTACTTC	CATGQGSREQYF
17	-	TRBJ2-7	-	TRBV20-1	TGCAGTGCTAGAGGACTAAGAAGGGACATAACCTCCTACGAGCAGTACTTC	CSARGLRRDITSYEQYF
16	many	TRBJ1-6	-	TRBV3-1	TGTGCCAGCAGCCAAGTGGGGGCAGGAATACGTTCACCCCTCCACTTT	CASSQVGAGIRSPLHF
15	many	TRBJ2-1	TRBD1	TRBV7-2	TGTGCCAGCAGCCCACAGGGGAGCTCCTACAATGAGCAGTTCTTC	CASSPQGSSYNEQFF
18	-	TRBJ1-3	-	TRBV18	TGTGCCAGCTCAACGATGCAGACTTCGTTGGGGGAGCGCGGCACCATATATTTT	CASSTMQTSLGERGTIYF
16	many	TRBJ1-5	TRBD1	TRBV18	TGTGCCAGCTCACGATCCGGGACAGGGAACAATCAGCCCCAGCATTTT	CASSRSGTGNNQPQHF
14	-	TRBJ2-7	TRBD1	TRBV7-2	TGTGCCAGCAGCCAGAGGACAGGAGCAGCCGAGCAGTACTTC	CASSQRTGAAEQYF
13	-	TRBJ1-1	-	TRBV11-2	TGTGCCAGCAGCTCTCAGCTAAACACTGAAGCTTTCTTT	CASSSQLNTEAFF
13	few	TRBJ2-3	-	TRBV12-3/TRBV12-4	TGTGCCAGCAGCTCTCGTTTCCCAGATACGCAGTATTTT	CASSSRFPDTQYF
18	many	TRBJ1-5	-	TRBV19	TGTGCCAGTAGTCTGGGTAGGACAAGGCGGGGTCCCAATCAGCCCCAGCATTTT	CASSLGRTRRGPNQPQHF
14	many	TRBJ1-1	-	TRBV29-1	TGCAGCGTGGTAATATCGGGGATGGGCACTGAAGCTTTCTTT	CSVVISGMGTEAFF
16	many	TRBJ1-1	-	TRBV27	TGTGCCAGCAGTTTGTCAGGGAATGTGGAGAACACTGAAGCTTTCTTT	CASSLSGNVENTEAFF
17	-	TRBJ2-1	-	TRBV9	TGTGCCAGCAGCGTAGCTAAAGGGGCCCCGGTCGGCAATGAGCAGTTCTTC	CASSVAKGAPVGNEQFF
17	many	TRBJ1-1	-	TRBV20-1	TGCAGTGCTAGAGACCCTGCTGGGGCAACAATGAACACTGAAGCTTTCTTT	CSARDPAGATMNTEAFF
12	many	TRBJ2-1	-	TRBV11-3	TGTGCCAGCAAGGGGAATCGCGGTGAGCAGTTCTTC	CASKGNRGEQFF
14	many	TRBJ1-2	TRBD1	TRBV28	TGTGCCAGCCAGCGTGGACAGGGGGGATATGGCTACACCTTC	CASQRGQGGYGYTF
13	-	TRBJ1-2	-	TRBV5-1	TGCGCCAGCAGTTTGGAGGGGAATCAAGGCTACACCTTC	CASSLEGNQGYTF
14	many	TRBJ1-5	-	TRBV6-5	TGTGCCAGCAGTTACCCCGGGGGTGGACAGCCCCAGCATTTT	CASSYPGGGQPQHF
13	many	TRBJ2-7	-	TRBV18	TGTGCCAGCTCACCTGGACAGTACTACGAGCAGTACTTC	CASSPGQYYEQYF
17	many	TRBJ2-2	-	TRBV4-1	TGCGCCAGCAGCCAATGGGAGGACAGGAGGTACACCGGGGAGCTGTTTTTT	CASSQWEDRRYTGELFF
15	many	TRBJ2-7	TRBD1	TRBV27	TGTGCCAGCAGTTACCGGACAGGGGGTTCCTACGAGCAGTACTTC	CASSYRTGGSYEQYF
15	-	TRBJ2-7	TRBD2	TRBV5-5	TGTGCCAGCGTTTGGGGACTAGCGGGGCTCTACGAGCAGTACTTC	CASVWGLAGLYEQYF